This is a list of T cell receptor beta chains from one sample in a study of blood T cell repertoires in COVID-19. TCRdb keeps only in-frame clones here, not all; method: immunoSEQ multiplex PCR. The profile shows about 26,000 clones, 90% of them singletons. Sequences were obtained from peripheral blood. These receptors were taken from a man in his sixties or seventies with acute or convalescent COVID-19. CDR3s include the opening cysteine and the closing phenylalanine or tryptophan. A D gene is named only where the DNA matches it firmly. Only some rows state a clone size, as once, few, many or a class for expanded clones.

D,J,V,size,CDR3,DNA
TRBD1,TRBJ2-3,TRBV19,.,CASSGGDRGTPSTDTQYF,TGTGCCAGTAGTGGGGGGGACAGGGGGACTCCTAGCACAGATACGCAGTATTTT
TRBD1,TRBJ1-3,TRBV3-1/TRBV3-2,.,CASSPLSGQTRNTIYF,TGTGCCAGCAGTCCCCTCTCGGGACAGACGAGAAACACCATATATTTT
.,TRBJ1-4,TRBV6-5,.,CASGKTGFNEKLFF,TGTGCCAGCGGGAAAACAGGGTTTAATGAAAAACTGTTTTTT
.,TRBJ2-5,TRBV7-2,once,CASNLHGTLMGETQYF,TGTGCCAGCAACCTCCACGGGACACTCATGGGAGAGACCCAGTACTTC
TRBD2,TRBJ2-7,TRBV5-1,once,CASSSGTSGSVYEQYF,TGCGCCAGCAGCTCGGGGACTAGCGGGAGTGTCTACGAGCAGTACTTC
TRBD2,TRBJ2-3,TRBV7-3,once,CASSPSGTGTDTQYF,TGTGCCAGCAGCCCTAGCGGGACCGGAACAGATACGCAGTATTTT
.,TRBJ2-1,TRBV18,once,CASSPMVAEVPGPFF,TGTGCCAGCTCACCGATGGTAGCGGAGGTACCCGGGCCGTTCTTC
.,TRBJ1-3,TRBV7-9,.,CASSPKLSNSGNTIYF,TGTGCCAGCAGCCCTAAGTTATCTAACTCTGGAAACACCATATATTTT
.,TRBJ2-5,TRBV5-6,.,CASSYIDYSQETQYF,TGTGCCAGCAGCTATATCGACTACTCTCAAGAGACCCAGTACTTC
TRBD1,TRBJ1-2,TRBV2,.,CASSEADRGLYGYTF,TGTGCCAGCAGTGAAGCCGACAGGGGGCTCTATGGCTACACCTTC
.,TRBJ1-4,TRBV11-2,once,CASSLDRRGLMSEKLFF,TGTGCCAGCAGCTTAGATCGGAGAGGTCTAATGTCGGAAAAACTGTTTTTT
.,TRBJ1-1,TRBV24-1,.,CATSDPTGSAFF,TGTGCCACCAGTGACCCCACAGGGTCAGCTTTCTTT
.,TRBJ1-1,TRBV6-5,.,CASRSYTGNTEAFF,TGTGCCAGCAGATCCTATACGGGGAACACTGAAGCTTTCTTT
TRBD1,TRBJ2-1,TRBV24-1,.,CATSAPKLGDRGYYEQFF,TGTGCCACCAGTGCTCCTAAGCTTGGGGACAGGGGATATTACGAGCAGTTCTTC
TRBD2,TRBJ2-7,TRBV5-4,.,CASSPGTSGTLEGEQYF,TGTGCCAGCAGCCCGGGGACTAGCGGGACCTTAGAAGGCGAGCAGTACTTC
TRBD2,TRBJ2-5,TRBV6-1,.,CASSDRLAGSNLGETQYF,TGTGCCAGCAGTGACCGACTAGCGGGGTCGAACCTTGGGGAGACCCAGTACTTC
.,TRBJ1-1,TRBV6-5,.,CASRPDSANTEAFF,TGTGCCAGCAGGCCAGACAGCGCAAACACTGAAGCTTTCTTT
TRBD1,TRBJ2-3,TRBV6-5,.,CATLLQGFGTDTQYF,TGTGCCACTCTGCTACAGGGGTTCGGCACAGATACGCAGTATTTT
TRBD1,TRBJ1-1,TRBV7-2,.,CASSQAGMDRPNTEAFF,TGTGCCAGCAGCCAGGCCGGGATGGACAGGCCAAACACTGAAGCTTTCTTT
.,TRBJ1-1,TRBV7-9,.,CASSLGGRGMNTEAFF,TGTGCCAGCAGCTTAGGGGGCCGGGGGATGAACACTGAAGCTTTCTTT
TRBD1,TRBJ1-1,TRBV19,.,CASSTRGQGDTEAFF,TGTGCCAGTAGTACCCGAGGACAGGGTGACACTGAAGCTTTCTTT
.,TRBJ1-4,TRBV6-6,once,CASSYYVGNEKLFF,TGTGCCAGCAGTTACTACGTCGGTAATGAAAAACTGTTTTTT
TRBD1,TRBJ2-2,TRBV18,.,CASSPGTVNTGELFF,TGTGCCAGCTCACCGGGGACAGTGAACACCGGGGAGCTGTTTTTT
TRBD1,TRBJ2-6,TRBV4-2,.,CASSLLGQGTGANVLTF,TGTGCCAGCAGCCTCCTGGGACAGGGCACTGGGGCCAACGTCCTGACTTTC
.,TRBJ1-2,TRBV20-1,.,CSARVEFGYTF,TGCAGTGCCCGGGTGGAGTTTGGCTACACCTTC
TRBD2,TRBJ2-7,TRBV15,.,CATSRDTSGTYEQYF,TGTGCCACCAGCAGAGATACTAGCGGTACCTACGAGCAGTACTTC
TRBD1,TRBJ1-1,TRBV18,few,CASSLRQGLNTEAFF,TGTGCCAGCTCACTACGACAGGGCCTGAACACTGAAGCTTTCTTT
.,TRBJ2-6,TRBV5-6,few,CASSFPGSGANVLTF,TGTGCCAGCAGCTTTCCCGGCTCTGGGGCCAACGTCCTGACTTTC
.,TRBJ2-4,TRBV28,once,CASSHGQRAVAKNIQYF,TGTGCCAGCAGTCACGGACAGCGAGCTGTAGCCAAAAACATTCAGTACTTC
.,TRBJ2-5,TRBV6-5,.,CASRIQELQETQYF,TGTGCCAGCAGGATACAGGAACTTCAAGAGACCCAGTACTTC
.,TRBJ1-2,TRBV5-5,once,CASSLVRKHYGYTF,TGTGCCAGCAGCTTGGTGCGGAAACACTATGGCTACACCTTC
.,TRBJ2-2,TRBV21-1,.,CASSKVSRGNTGELFF,TGTGCCAGCAGCAAAGTTAGTCGGGGAAACACCGGGGAGCTGTTTTTT
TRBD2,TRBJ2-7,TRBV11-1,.,CASRSTGTSSEQYF,TGTGCCAGCAGGTCCACCGGGACTAGCAGCGAGCAGTACTTC
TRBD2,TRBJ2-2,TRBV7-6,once,CASSVMRREDTGELFF,TGTGCCAGCAGCGTCATGAGGCGGGAGGACACCGGGGAGCTGTTTTTT
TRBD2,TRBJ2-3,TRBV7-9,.,CASSPSGTDTQYF,TGTGCCAGTTCACCTAGCGGTACAGATACGCAGTATTTT
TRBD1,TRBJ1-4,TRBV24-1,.,CATSDSGGTGTANEKLFF,TGTGCCACCAGTGATTCTGGTGGGACCGGGACAGCTAATGAAAAACTGTTTTTT
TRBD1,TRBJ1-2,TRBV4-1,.,CASSQDFGTDYGYTF,TGCGCCAGCAGCCAAGATTTTGGGACAGACTATGGCTACACCTTC
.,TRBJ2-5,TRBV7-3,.,CASSFGGQETQYF,TGTGCCAGCAGCTTCGGCGGTCAAGAGACCCAGTACTTC
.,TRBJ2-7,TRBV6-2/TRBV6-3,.,CASSYSRGSNEQYF,TGTGCCAGCAGTTACTCGAGAGGGTCTAACGAGCAGTACTTC
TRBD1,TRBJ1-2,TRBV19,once,CASSIGAGGYTF,TGTGCCAGTAGTATAGGGGCAGGGGGATACACCTTC
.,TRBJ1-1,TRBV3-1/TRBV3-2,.,CASRYRVPGMNTEAFF,TGTGCCAGCAGATACAGGGTCCCAGGGATGAACACTGAAGCTTTCTTT
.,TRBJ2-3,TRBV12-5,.,CASGHHTSTDTQYF,TGTGCTAGTGGCCATCATACTAGCACAGATACGCAGTATTTT
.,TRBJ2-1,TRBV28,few,CASSLAGGSYNEQFF,TGTGCCAGCAGTTTAGCCGGGGGCTCCTACAATGAGCAGTTCTTC
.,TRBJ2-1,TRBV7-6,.,CASSLSQGTHANEQFF,TGTGCCAGCAGCTTATCCCAGGGGACCCATGCCAATGAGCAGTTCTTC
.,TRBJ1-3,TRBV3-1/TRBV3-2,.,CASSQYQGMSSGNTIYF,TGTGCCAGCAGCCAGTATCAGGGGATGAGCTCTGGAAACACCATATATTTT
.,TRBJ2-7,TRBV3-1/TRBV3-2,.,CASSLRGREYEQYF,TGTGCCAGCAGCCTCAGGGGCAGGGAGTACGAGCAGTACTTC
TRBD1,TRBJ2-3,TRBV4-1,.,CASSFRDSGTDTQYF,TGCGCCAGCAGCTTCCGGGACAGCGGCACAGATACGCAGTATTTT
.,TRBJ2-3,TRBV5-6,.,CASSPTVFTTATDTQYF,TGTGCCAGCAGCCCAACCGTTTTTACTACGGCCACAGATACGCAGTATTTT
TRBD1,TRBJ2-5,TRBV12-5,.,CASGLETGGYAETQYF,TGTGCTAGTGGTTTGGAGACAGGGGGCTATGCGGAGACCCAGTACTTC
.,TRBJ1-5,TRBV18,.,CASSPRGNQPQHF,TGTGCCAGCTCACCGCGGGGCAATCAGCCCCAGCATTTT
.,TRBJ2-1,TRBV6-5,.,CASSNRVPPYNEQFF,TGTGCCAGCAGTAACCGGGTCCCACCCTACAATGAGCAGTTCTTC
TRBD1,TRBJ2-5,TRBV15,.,CATSGMTGGEETQYF,TGTGCCACCAGCGGGATGACAGGGGGCGAAGAGACCCAGTACTTC
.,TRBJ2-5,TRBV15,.,CATSRGGEYEETQYF,TGTGCCACCAGCAGAGGGGGAGAGTATGAAGAGACCCAGTACTTC